This T cell receptor beta chain originates from a study of cytomegalovirus exposure and HLA in healthy donors. Germline values: CDR1 SNHLY, CDR2 FYNNEI. The length of the CDR3 is 13 residues. The V gene lost 4 bases and the J gene lost 5 bases, with 11 bases spanning the gap. Sequenced by immunoSEQ multiplex PCR; TCRdb stores in-frame clones only, minus some. The table has 200,000 or so clones, roughly 84% seen once; the top ten hold over 10%. Sequences were obtained from PBMCs. The TCR originated in a woman under 40 in good health and CMV-seropositive. The chain employs TRBV2 and TRBJ1-2; TRBD1 is a possible D gene (6 bases). The CDR3 DNA reads as TGTGCCAGCAGTGTGGCGCAGGGGTATGGCTACACCTTC. This gives the protein CASSVAQGYGYTF.